What follows is one TCR beta chain and its context. Its antigen is not known. Using immunoSEQ multiplex PCR, the repertoire was profiled, and TCRdb retains in-frame clones only, with some absent. The table lists around 54,000 clones, 85% to 90% of them singletons. The V gene lost 5 bases and the J gene lost 9 bases, with 25 bases spanning the gap. The length of the CDR3 is 16 residues. Germline assignment: CDR1 KGHSH and CDR2 LQKENI. The sample comes from a study of a mutant IDH1 vaccine in newly diagnosed glioma. Study outcomes and limitations: Pseudoprogression showed no apparent link to changes in top peripheral T cell clonotypes.

Stated time point: week 35, safety follow-up. What each vaccine dose contained was 300 ug of mutant IDH1 20-mer peptide, accompanied by topical imiquimod. The chain uses TRBV18 and TRBJ1-1; D gene ambiguous. Sequenced here: PBMCs, sampled from a glioma patient whose treatment included an IDH1 peptide vaccine. The sequence was collected from a man aged 40-55 years with glioma. The DNA for the CDR3 is TGTGCCAGCTCATTGTTAGGACCCAACGCGGCTGGCCAAGCTTTCTTT. This codes for CASSLLGPNAAGQAFF.